The 12 T cell receptor beta chains presented below share a single source sample, sequenced in a study of metastatic and nonmetastatic thyroid tumors. TCRdb re-called the PCR reads with MiXCR. The data contain 30,000 to 35,000 clones, 30% of them singletons. Patients underwent thyroid surgery, and none had received any treatment before it. Sequencing was done on a sample of blood. All receptors derive from a female donor with papillary thyroid cancer or a benign thyroid nodule (not recorded which). Some clones in this sample may be carry-over from other donors' samples.

This clone was picked up many times. The chain carries TRBV5-6 and TRBJ1-1; the D is unclear. The CDR3 runs to 12 residues. Germline V gives CDR1 SGHDT, CDR2 YYEEEE. Trimming took off 0 bases at V and 4 bases at J, with 4 bases between the two ends. CDR3 protein: CASSLDSTEAFF. In DNA form, the CDR3 reads TGTGCCAGCAGCTTGGACAGCACTGAAGCTTTCTTT.

Note on this clone: A much larger clonotype is one base distant, so this may be a read error. The gene calls are TRBV9 and TRBJ1-3; D not resolved. Trimming took 4 bases from V and 4 from J, leaving 9 bases between them. The length of the CDR3 is 13 residues. Germline loops: CDR1 SGDLS, CDR2 YYNGEE. DNA for the CDR3: TGTGCCAGCAGCCTCTCAGTGGGAAACACCATATATTTT. This sequence encodes CASSLSVGNTIYF.

This clone was detected many times. V usage is TRBV28 and J usage is TRBJ1-6; D is possibly TRBD1 (5 bases). In germline, CDR1 is MDHEN, CDR2 SYDVKM. V lost 3 bases and J lost 10, with 16 bases in between. This CDR3 has 15 amino acids. CDR3 coding DNA: TGTGCCAGCAGTTTGGTCGTCGGGGGAAACTCACCCCTCCACTTT. Translated, it gives CASSLVVGGNSPLHF.

V and J are TRBV20-1 and TRBJ2-7; 8 bases map to TRBD1. The CDR3 loop spans 15 amino acids. Per the germline V gene, CDR1 is DFQATT and CDR2 is SNEGSKA (reference sequence). V lost 6 bases, J lost 6 bases, and 16 bases stayed unmatched. In nucleotides, the CDR3 is TGCAGTGCCCTTAATCCGGGACAGGTTTTCTTCGAGCAGTACTTC. Its protein is CSALNPGQVFFEQYF.

This clone was seen repeatedly, ten times or more. The gene calls are TRBV3-1 and TRBJ1-6; D perhaps matches TRBD1 (6 bases). Trimming stripped 4 bases from V and 6 bases from J, with 13 bases between. In germline, CDR1 is LGHDT, CDR2 YNNKEL (reference sequence). CDR3 length equals 15 residues. CDR3 amino acids: CASSPLQGPNSPLHF. Written as DNA, the CDR3 is TGTGCCAGCAGCCCCCTACAGGGACCTAATTCACCCCTCCACTTT.

This clone was recorded only once. The gene calls are TRBV11-2 and TRBJ2-7; TRBD1 aligns across 10 bases. The CDR3 covers 13 residues. J lost 6 bases, V lost 5 bases, and 4 bases had no gene match. Germline CDR1 SGHAT, CDR2 FQNNGV. CDR3 protein: CASSTTGGGEQYF. In DNA form, the CDR3 reads TGTGCCAGCAGCACGACAGGGGGCGGCGAGCAGTACTTC.

This clone was counted ten times or more. This chain uses TRBV5-1 with TRBJ1-1; TRBD1 is a possible D gene (5 bases). Germline V lookup: CDR1 SGHRS, CDR2 YFSETQ. The CDR3 runs 15 residues. Trimming shortened V by 4 bases and J by 1 base, and 14 bases separated the two germline ends. The CDR3 loop reads CASSPGRDRNTEAFF. The CDR3 region has the DNA TGCGCCAGCAGCCCTGGACGCGACAGGAACACTGAAGCTTTCTTT.

This clone was detected many times. V is TRBV27 and J is TRBJ2-1, with 10 bases identical to TRBD1. The CDR3 contains 16 residues. The V and J ends lost 5 bases and 5 bases, in that order; junction bases with no gene match: 9. The V gene's germline CDR1 is MNHEY and CDR2 SMNVEV (reference sequence). CDR3 amino acids: CASSPPGTGANNEQFF. CDR3 sequence (DNA): TGTGCCAGCAGTCCGCCCGGGACAGGGGCCAACAATGAGCAGTTCTTC.

In its sample, this clone was seen many times. The CDR3 bases are TGTGCCAGCAGAGGGGTTAGGGAGCAGTTCTTC. It is translated as CASRGVREQFF. The rearrangement links TRBV2 to TRBJ2-1; tentative D call: TRBD1 (5 bases). Trimming stripped 6 bases from V and 10 bases from J, with 10 bases between. Per the germline V gene, CDR1 is SNHLY and CDR2 is FYNNEI. The CDR3 is made up of 11 amino acids.

This clone was seen many times. The rearrangement links TRBV7-9 to TRBJ1-1; D ambiguous. Per the germline V gene, CDR1 is SEHNR and CDR2 is FQNEAQ (reference sequence). With 5 bases removed from V and 1 base from J, the gap between germline ends came to 14 bases. The CDR3 spans 15 residues. The CDR3 DNA reads as TGTGCCAGCAGCCAAGCCCCCCGCGGGAACACTGAAGCTTTCTTT. It yields the protein CASSQAPRGNTEAFF. Filled out from reference TRBV7-9 and TRBJ1-1, the complete variable domain reads DTGVSQNPRHKITKRGQNVTFRCDPISEHNRLYWYRQTLGQGPEFLTYFQNEAQLEKSRLLSDRFSAERPKGSFSTLEIQRTEQGDSAMYLCASSQAPRGNTEAFFGQGTRLTVV.

This clone was observed at least ten times. The rearrangement uses TRBV7-2 and TRBJ1-1; tentatively, D is TRBD1 (6 bases). The germline CDR1 and CDR2 sequences are SGHTA and FQGNSA. Trimming took 6 bases from V and 5 from J, leaving 16 bases between them. The length of the CDR3 is 14 residues. CDR3 residues: CASSFTGRLTEAFF. The CDR3 DNA reads as TGTGCCAGCAGTTTTACAGGGCGCCTTACTGAAGCTTTCTTT.

There are many counts of this clone. An end of the junction differs from the germline gene, which may be a read error. The rearrangement links TRBV28 to TRBJ1-4, with D tentatively TRBD1 (5 bases). This CDR3 region has 11 residues. Germline-derived CDR1 and CDR2 are MDHEN and SYDVKM. CDR3 in amino acids: CASTLEGELFF. The CDR3 DNA is TGTGCCAGCACTTTAGAAGGGGAACTGTTTTTT.